The 21 T cell receptor beta chains given below trace back to one sample, sequenced in a study of T-cell memory formation after mild COVID-19. TCRdb processed the 5' RACE reads anew with MiXCR; each CDR3 protein has one entry. Among about 250,000 distinct CDR3 sequences listed, about a sixth were seen once. Sequenced: PBMCs or a T cell subset sorted from them (not recorded which). The receptors here all came from a man aged 18 to 29 who had mild COVID-19 (a few samples of this study predate the infection). Cell type and time point are not known.

This clonotype has a handful of counts. The chain couples TRBV5-6 to TRBJ2-3; unclear D gene. This CDR3 region has 14 residues. V was trimmed by 0 bases and J by 2 bases, leaving 7 bases between them. Germline values: CDR1 SGHDT, CDR2 YYEEEE. CDR3 residues: CASSLGATTDTQYF. The CDR3 DNA follows: TGTGCCAGCAGCTTGGGGGCCACCACAGATACGCAGTATTTT.

The rearrangement uses TRBV13 and TRBJ1-5, with D maybe TRBD1 (5 bases). V lost 2 bases to trimming and J lost 12 bases, with 11 bases between them. The length of the CDR3 is 12 residues. Germline CDR1 reads PRHDT; CDR2 reads FYEKMQ (reference sequence). The CDR3 bases are TGTGCCAGCAGCTTAAGGTCTGGACACCAGCATTTT. Its translation is CASSLRSGHQHF.

This clonotype was detected only a few times. The chain combines TRBV3-1 with TRBJ2-5; D unresolved. CDR3 length equals 13 residues. The germline V gene has CDR1 LGHDT and CDR2 YNNKEL (reference sequence). Trimming pared 0 bases from V and 5 bases from J, leaving 7 bases between. The CDR3 loop is CASSQEVGETQYF. The DNA for the CDR3 is TGTGCCAGCAGCCAAGAGGTCGGTGAGACCCAGTACTTC.

The chain carries TRBV27 and TRBJ1-4; D might be TRBD1 (5 bases). CDR3 length: 12 residues. The V end was cut by 6 bases, the J end by 8 bases, with 10 bases between. Germline CDR1 is MNHEY and CDR2 is SMNVEV (reference sequence). The CDR3 loop is CASRRWGEKLFF. CDR3 bases: TGTGCCAGCAGGCGTTGGGGGGAAAAACTGTTTTTT.

This chain connects TRBV7-3 to TRBJ1-1, with a weak D call TRBD1 (5 bases). The CDR3 sequence is 15 residues long. The ends were cut back, 5 bases at V and 1 base at J, with 14 bases in the middle. The germline gives CDR1 SGHTA, CDR2 FQGTGA. The CDR3 here is CASSADSVGNTEAFF. The CDR3 DNA sequence: TGTGCCAGCAGCGCCGACAGTGTGGGGAACACTGAAGCTTTCTTT.

This chain connects TRBV6-6 to TRBJ2-7; D is possibly TRBD1 or TRBD2 (6 bases each). The CDR3 sequence is 14 residues long. Germline CDR1 reads MNHNY; CDR2 reads SVGAGI (reference sequence). Trimming took off 4 bases at V and 0 bases at J, with 10 bases between the two ends. CDR3 region: CASSLGGPSYEQYF. The DNA of the CDR3 is TGTGCCAGCAGTTTGGGGGGCCCCTCCTACGAGCAGTACTTC.

This clonotype was detected a few times. The chain uses TRBV6-2 or TRBV6-3 and TRBJ2-1; D possibly corresponds to TRBD2 (6 bases). The CDR3 covers 13 residues. Germline loops: CDR1 MNHEY, CDR2 SVGEGT. V dropped 4 bases and J dropped 7 bases, with 11 bases sitting between them. The CDR3 reads CASSFGGANEQFF. The CDR3 coding sequence is TGTGCCAGCAGTTTCGGAGGGGCGAATGAGCAGTTCTTC.

V gene TRBV28 combines with J gene TRBJ1-2; D is undetermined. Germline values: CDR1 MDHEN, CDR2 SYDVKM. Between the trimmed V and J ends, which lost 6 bases and 1 base, there was a span of 9 bases. This CDR3 comprises 13 residues. The CDR3 nucleotides read TGTGCCAGCAGCGAAACCTTTAACTATGGCTACACCTTC. Residues: CASSETFNYGYTF.

A few counts support this clonotype. V is TRBV28 and J is TRBJ1-6; D possibly corresponds to TRBD1 (6 bases). Trimming removed 4 bases from V and 3 bases from J, with 13 bases in between. CDR1 is MDHEN, CDR2 SYDVKM, per germline. The CDR3 extends over 16 amino acids. The CDR3 bases are TGTGCCAGCAGTTCACAGGGAAGGGGCTATAATTCACCCCTCCACTTT. Amino acid sequence: CASSSQGRGYNSPLHF.

The gene calls are TRBV10-3 and TRBJ1-1; a weak D match, TRBD1 (6 bases). Germline-derived CDR1 and CDR2 are ENHRY and SYGVKD. The CDR3 consists of 13 residues. The ends were cut back, 10 bases at V and 1 base at J, with 13 bases in the middle. In DNA, the CDR3 is TGTGCCACCCAGGGGCAGGGGAACACTGAAGCTTTCTTT. Its translation: CATQGQGNTEAFF.

The chain joins TRBV11-2 to TRBJ2-2; the D is unclear. The CDR3 spans 12 residues. Germline CDR1 and CDR2: SGHAT and FQNNGV. Deletions cut 0 bases from V and 7 bases from J, with 3 bases between. This chain's CDR3 is CASSLEIGELFF. In DNA, the CDR3 is TGTGCCAGCAGCTTAGAAATCGGGGAGCTGTTTTTT.

The genes are TRBV2 and TRBJ2-1, with D uncertain. This CDR3 region has 14 residues. The V end lost 6 bases, the J end lost 7 bases, and 16 bases lay between the germline ends. Looked up from germline, CDR1 is SNHLY and CDR2 is FYNNEI. The CDR3 here is CASSDHVLGNEQFF. In DNA, the CDR3 is TGTGCCAGCAGCGACCACGTGCTGGGTAATGAGCAGTTCTTC.

The chain employs TRBV10-1 and TRBJ2-3, with D perhaps TRBD1 (7 bases). The CDR3 consists of 15 residues. The germline gives CDR1 WNHNN, CDR2 SYGVQD (reference sequence). The V and J ends lost 4 bases and 5 bases respectively, with 16 bases between them. The CDR3 bases are TGCGCCAGCAGTGGGGCGGGACAGCAAAGAGATACGCAGTATTTT. Protein: CASSGAGQQRDTQYF.

This chain connects TRBV7-6 to TRBJ2-1; 14 bases line up with TRBD2. The CDR3 is 15 amino acids. The J segment lost 9 bases and the V segment lost 5 bases, leaving 6 bases of the junction unmatched. CDR1 SGHVS and CDR2 FNYEAQ come from the germline V gene. CDR3 nucleotide sequence: TGTGCCAGCAGCCCCGGACTAGCGGGGGGTGGTGAGCAGTTCTTC. Protein product: CASSPGLAGGGEQFF.

This chain connects TRBV19 to TRBJ2-6; a weak D match, TRBD1 (5 bases). V dropped 2 bases and J dropped 2 bases, with 7 bases sitting between them. The CDR3 has 15 residues. CDR1 and CDR2 (germline): LNHDA, SQIVND (reference sequence). The CDR3 DNA reads TGTGCCAGTAGTATAATCAGGGCTGGGGCCAACGTCCTGACTTTC. Its translation: CASSIIRAGANVLTF.

This clonotype was counted between two and nine times. The gene calls are TRBV4-3 and TRBJ1-4; 8 nucleotides match TRBD1. In germline, CDR1 is LGHNA, CDR2 YSLEER. There are 18 residues in the CDR3. V shed 2 bases and J 6 bases; nucleotides not matched to a gene: 14. The CDR3 coding sequence is TGCGCCAGCAGCCAATCCATCGGACCTGACAGGGGATATGAAAAACTGTTTTTT. Translation gives CASSQSIGPDRGYEKLFF.

The sample holds one count of this clonotype. The CDR3 reads CAISDTTKATNEKLFF. The CDR3 coding sequence is TGTGCCATCAGTGACACGACCAAGGCAACTAATGAAAAACTGTTTTTT. V gene TRBV10-3 combines with J gene TRBJ1-4, with D unclear. CDR3 length: 16 residues. CDR1 and CDR2 from the germline V gene are ENHRY and SYGVKD. The V gene lost 3 bases and the J gene lost 0 bases, with 11 bases spanning the gap.

In this sample, this clonotype turned up a few times. The chain has TRBV11-1 and TRBJ2-7, with 7 bases lining up with TRBD1. Germline V gene lookup returns CDR1 SGHAT and CDR2 FQDESV (reference sequence). The ends lost 7 bases at V and 6 bases at J; junction bases unmatched: 6. This CDR3 region has 12 residues. The CDR3 protein is CASTSTGREQYV. CDR3 DNA sequence: TGTGCCAGCACCTCGACAGGGCGCGAGCAGTACGTC.

This chain links TRBV9 with TRBJ2-1; 9 bases are a match to TRBD2. The V gene's germline CDR1 is SGDLS and CDR2 YYNGEE. This CDR3 spans 14 amino acids. The trim removed 4 bases at V and 8 bases at J, leaving 7 bases unmatched. The CDR3 loop is CASSPGTSIHEQFF. The CDR3 DNA follows: TGTGCCAGCAGCCCCGGGACTAGCATTCATGAGCAGTTCTTC. Full variable domain (outside the CDR3, taken from reference TRBV9 and TRBJ2-1): DSGVTQTPKHLITATGQRVTLRCSPRSGDLSVYWYQQSLDQGLQFLIQYYNGEERAKGNILERFSAQQFPDLHSELNLSSLELGDSALYFCASSPGTSIHEQFFGPGTRLTVL.

This chain uses TRBV12-3 or TRBV12-4 with TRBJ2-7, with a weak D call TRBD2 (7 bases). This CDR3 contains 15 residues. Trimming took off 3 bases at V and 4 bases at J, with 16 bases between the two ends. CDR3 coding DNA: TGTGCCAGCAGTTTTGGCCGGGGGGCGACGTACGAGCAGTACTTC. Translated: CASSFGRGATYEQYF.

This clonotype was recorded only once. The chain recombines TRBV12-3 or TRBV12-4 with TRBJ1-5, with 8 bases lining up with TRBD1. The CDR3 covers 13 residues. V shed 7 bases and J 4 bases; nucleotides not matched to a gene: 3. The CDR3 sequence: CASTTGANQPQHF. CDR3 coding DNA: TGTGCCAGCACGACAGGGGCGAATCAGCCCCAGCATTTT.